This TCR beta chain derives from a study of identical twins. This clonotype was counted only a few times. The antigen remains undetermined. The CDR3 is 19 amino acids. V shed 1 base, J shed 0 bases, and the junction held 11 bases outside the gene matches. The V gene's germline CDR1 is LNHNV and CDR2 YYDKDF (reference sequence). TCRdb itself ran the 5' RACE reads through MiXCR, one entry per CDR3 protein. The data hold about 340,000 distinct CDR3 sequences, with 9% to 15% observed a single time. General observations from the study: Whereas memory repertoires showed no such difference, abundant cord blood beta clonotypes carried fewer insertions.

These same data were also listed under a study on yellow fever vaccine responses in identical twins.

The material sequenced was CD8+ T cells sorted from blood. This receptor was obtained from a woman younger than 35 in good health. V and J are TRBV15 and TRBJ2-1, with TRBD2 identical over 8 bases. The CDR3 region is CATSRVELADLSSYNEQFF. As DNA, the CDR3 is TGTGCCACCAGCAGAGTAGAACTAGCGGATTTAAGCTCCTACAATGAGCAGTTCTTC.